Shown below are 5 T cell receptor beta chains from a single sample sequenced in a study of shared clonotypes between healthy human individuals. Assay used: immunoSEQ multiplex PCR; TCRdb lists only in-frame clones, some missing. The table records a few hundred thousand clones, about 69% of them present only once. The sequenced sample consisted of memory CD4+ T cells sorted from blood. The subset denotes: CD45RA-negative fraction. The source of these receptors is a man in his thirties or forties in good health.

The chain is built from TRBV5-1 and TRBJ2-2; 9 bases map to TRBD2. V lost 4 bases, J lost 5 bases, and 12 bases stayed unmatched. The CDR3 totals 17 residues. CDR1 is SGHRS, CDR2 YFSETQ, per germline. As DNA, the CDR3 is TGCGCCAGCAGCCAAATCTTAGCGGGAGTAGGGACCGGGGAGCTGTTTTTT. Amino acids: CASSQILAGVGTGELFF.

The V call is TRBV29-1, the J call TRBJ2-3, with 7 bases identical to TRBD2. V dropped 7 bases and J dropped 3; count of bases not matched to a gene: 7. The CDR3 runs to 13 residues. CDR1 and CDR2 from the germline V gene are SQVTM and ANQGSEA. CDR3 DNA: TGCAGCGACGCGGGAGTTGGGACAGATACGCAGTATTTT. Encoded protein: CSDAGVGTDTQYF.

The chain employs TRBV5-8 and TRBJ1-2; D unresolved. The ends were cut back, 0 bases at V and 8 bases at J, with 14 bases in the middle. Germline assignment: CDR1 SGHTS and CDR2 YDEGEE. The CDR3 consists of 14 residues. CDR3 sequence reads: CASSLAGSVGGYTF. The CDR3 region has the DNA TGTGCCAGCAGCTTGGCCGGCTCCGTCGGGGGCTACACCTTC.

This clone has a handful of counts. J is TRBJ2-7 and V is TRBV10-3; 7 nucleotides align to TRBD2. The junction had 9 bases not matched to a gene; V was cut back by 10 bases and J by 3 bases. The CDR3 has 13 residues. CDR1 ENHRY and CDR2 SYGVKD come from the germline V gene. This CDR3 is CATGPAGHYEQYF. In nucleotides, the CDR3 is TGTGCCACCGGGCCAGCGGGGCACTACGAGCAGTACTTC.

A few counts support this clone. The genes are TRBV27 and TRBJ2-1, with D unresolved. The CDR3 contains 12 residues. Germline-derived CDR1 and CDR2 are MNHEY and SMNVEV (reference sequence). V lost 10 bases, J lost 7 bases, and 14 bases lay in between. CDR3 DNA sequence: TGTGCCACCGAAGACACAGAGAATGAGCAGTTCTTC. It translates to CATEDTENEQFF.